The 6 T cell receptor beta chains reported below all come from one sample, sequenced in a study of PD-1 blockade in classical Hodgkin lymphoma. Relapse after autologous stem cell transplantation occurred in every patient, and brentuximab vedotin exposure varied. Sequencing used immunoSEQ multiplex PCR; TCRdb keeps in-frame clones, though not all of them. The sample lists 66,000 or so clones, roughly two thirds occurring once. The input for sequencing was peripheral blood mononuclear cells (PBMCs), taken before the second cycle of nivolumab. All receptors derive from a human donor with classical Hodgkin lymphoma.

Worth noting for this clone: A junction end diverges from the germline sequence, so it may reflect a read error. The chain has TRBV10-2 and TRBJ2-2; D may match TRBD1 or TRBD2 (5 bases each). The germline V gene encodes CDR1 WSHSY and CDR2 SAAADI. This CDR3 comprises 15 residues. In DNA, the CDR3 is TGTGCCAGCAGTTACTTATCCGGGGACCCCGGGGAGCTGTTTTTC. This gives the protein CASSYLSGDPGELFF.

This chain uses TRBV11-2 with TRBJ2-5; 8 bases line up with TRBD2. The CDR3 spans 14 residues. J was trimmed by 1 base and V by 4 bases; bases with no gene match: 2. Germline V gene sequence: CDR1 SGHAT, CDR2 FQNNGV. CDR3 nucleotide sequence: TGTGCCAGCAGCTACGGGGGGGGCCAAGAGACCCAGTACTTC. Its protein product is CASSYGGGQETQYF. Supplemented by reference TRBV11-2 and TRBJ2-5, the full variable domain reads EAGVAQSPRYKIIEKRQSVAFWCNPISGHATLYWYQQILGQGPKLLIQFQNNGVVDDSQLPKDRFSAERLKGVDSTLKIQPAKLEDSAVYLCASSYGGGQETQYFGPGTRLLVL.

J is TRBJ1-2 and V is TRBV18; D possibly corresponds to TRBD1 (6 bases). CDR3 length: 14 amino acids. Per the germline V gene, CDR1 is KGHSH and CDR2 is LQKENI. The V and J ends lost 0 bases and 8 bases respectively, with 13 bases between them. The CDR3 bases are TGTGCCAGCTCACCACCGATAGGGGGTAACGGCTACACCTTC. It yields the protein CASSPPIGGNGYTF. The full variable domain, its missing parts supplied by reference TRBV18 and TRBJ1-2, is NAGVMQNPRHLVRRRGQEARLRCSPMKGHSHVYWYRQLPEEGLKFMVYLQKENIIDESGMPKERFSAEFPKEGPSILRIQQVVRGDSAAYFCASSPPIGGNGYTFGSGTRLTVV.

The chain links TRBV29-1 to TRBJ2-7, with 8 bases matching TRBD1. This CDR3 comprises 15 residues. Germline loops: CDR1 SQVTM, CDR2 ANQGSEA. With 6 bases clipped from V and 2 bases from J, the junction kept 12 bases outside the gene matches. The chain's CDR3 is CSVASGGQATYEQYF. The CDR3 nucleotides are TGCAGCGTCGCCTCAGGGGGACAGGCCACCTACGAGCAGTACTTC.

CDR3: CASSLDRGYGYTF. Here the CDR3 DNA reads TGTGCCAGCAGCCTTGACAGGGGCTATGGCTACACCTTC. This chain connects TRBV7-2 to TRBJ1-2, with TRBD1 matching over 8 bases. The CDR3 has 13 amino acids. Germline values: CDR1 SGHTA, CDR2 FQGNSA. The V segment lost 5 bases and the J segment 4 bases; nucleotides outside the gene matches: 3. Using reference TRBV7-2 and TRBJ1-2 for the parts outside the CDR3, the full variable domain is GAGVSQSPSNKVTEKGKDVELRCDPISGHTALYWYRQSLGQGLEFLIYFQGNSAPDKSGLPSDRFSAERTGGSVSTLTIQRTQQEDSAVYLCASSLDRGYGYTFGSGTRLTVV.

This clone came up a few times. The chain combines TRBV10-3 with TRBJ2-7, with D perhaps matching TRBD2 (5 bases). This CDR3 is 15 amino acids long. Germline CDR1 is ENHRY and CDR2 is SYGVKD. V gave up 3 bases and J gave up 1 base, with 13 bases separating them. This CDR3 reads CAISDVGEVSYEQYF. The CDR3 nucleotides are TGTGCCATCAGTGACGTGGGAGAGGTGTCCTACGAGCAGTACTTC.